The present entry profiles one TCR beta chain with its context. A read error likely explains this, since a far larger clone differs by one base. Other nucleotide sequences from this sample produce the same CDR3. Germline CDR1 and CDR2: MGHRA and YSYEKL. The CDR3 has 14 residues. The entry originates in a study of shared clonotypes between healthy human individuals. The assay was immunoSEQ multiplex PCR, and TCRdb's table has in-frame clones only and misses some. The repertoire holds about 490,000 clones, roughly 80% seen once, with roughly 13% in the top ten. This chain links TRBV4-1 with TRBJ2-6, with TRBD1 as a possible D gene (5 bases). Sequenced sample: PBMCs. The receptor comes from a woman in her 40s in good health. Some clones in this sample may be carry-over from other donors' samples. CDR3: CASSQDSGANVLTF. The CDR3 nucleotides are TGCGCCAGCAGCCAAGATTCTGGGGCCAACGTTCTGACTTTC.